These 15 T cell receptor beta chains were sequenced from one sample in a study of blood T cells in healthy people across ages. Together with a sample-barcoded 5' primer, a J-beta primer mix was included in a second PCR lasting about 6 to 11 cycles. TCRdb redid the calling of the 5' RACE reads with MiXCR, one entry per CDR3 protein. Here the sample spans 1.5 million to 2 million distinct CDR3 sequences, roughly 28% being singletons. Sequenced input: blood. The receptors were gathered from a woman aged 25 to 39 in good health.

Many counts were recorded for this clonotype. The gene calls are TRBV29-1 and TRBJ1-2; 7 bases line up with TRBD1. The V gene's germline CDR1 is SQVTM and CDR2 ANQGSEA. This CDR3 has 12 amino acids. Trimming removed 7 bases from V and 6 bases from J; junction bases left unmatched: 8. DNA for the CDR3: TGCAGCGGCAAATCACAGGGGAATGGCTACACCTTC. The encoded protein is CSGKSQGNGYTF.

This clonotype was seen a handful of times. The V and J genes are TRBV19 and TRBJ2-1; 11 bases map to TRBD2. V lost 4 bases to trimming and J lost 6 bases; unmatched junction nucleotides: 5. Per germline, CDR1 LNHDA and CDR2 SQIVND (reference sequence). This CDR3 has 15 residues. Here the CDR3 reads CASSSGTSGRNEQFF. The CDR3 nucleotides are TGTGCCAGTAGTAGTGGGACTAGCGGACGCAATGAGCAGTTCTTC.

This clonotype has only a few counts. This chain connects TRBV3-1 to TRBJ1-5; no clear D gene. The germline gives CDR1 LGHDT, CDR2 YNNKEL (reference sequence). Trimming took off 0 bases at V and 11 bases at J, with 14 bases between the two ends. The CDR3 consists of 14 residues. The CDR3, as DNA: TGTGCCAGCAGCCAAGATCGGACTGCAGTTGCCCAGCATTTT. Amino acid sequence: CASSQDRTAVAQHF. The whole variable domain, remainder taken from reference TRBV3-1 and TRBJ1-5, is DTAVSQTPKYLVTQMGNDKSIKCEQNLGHDTMYWYKQDSKKFLKIMFSYNNKELIINETVPNRFSPKSPDKAHLNLHINSLELGDSAVYFCASSQDRTAVAQHFGDGTRLSIL.

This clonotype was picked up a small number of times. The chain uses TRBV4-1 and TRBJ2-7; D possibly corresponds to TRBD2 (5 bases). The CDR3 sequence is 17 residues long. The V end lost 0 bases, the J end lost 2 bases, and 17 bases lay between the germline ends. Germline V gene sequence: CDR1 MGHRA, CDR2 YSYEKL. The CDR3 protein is CASSQDPLRGYAYEQYF. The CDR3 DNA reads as TGCGCCAGCAGCCAAGACCCCCTCCGGGGATACGCCTACGAGCAGTACTTC.

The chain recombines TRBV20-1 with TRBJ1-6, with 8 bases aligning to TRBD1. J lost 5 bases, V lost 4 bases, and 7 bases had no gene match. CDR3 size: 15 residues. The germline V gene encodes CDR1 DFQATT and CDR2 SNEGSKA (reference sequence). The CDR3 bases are TGCAGTGCTACCCCGGACAGGGCCGATAATTCACCCCTCCACTTT. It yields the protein CSATPDRADNSPLHF.

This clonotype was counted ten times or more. The CDR3 loop reads CASSSRTSGGQETQYF. For the CDR3, the DNA is TGTGCCAGCAGCTCACGGACTAGCGGGGGCCAAGAGACCCAGTACTTC. The genes are TRBV7-9 and TRBJ2-5; 13 bases line up with TRBD2. This CDR3 region has 16 residues. CDR1 is SEHNR and CDR2 is FQNEAQ in the germline V gene (reference sequence). V was clipped by 4 bases and J by 1 base; unmatched bases: 3.

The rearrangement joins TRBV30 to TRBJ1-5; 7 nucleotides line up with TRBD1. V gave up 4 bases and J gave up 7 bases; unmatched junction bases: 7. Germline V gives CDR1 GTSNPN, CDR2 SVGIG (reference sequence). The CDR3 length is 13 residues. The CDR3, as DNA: TGTGCCTGGACAGACAGGGATGGCCAGCCCCAGCATTTT. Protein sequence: CAWTDRDGQPQHF. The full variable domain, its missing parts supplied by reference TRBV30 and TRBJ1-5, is SQTIHQWPATLVQPVGSPLSLECTVEGTSNPNLYWYRQAAGRGLQLLFYSVGIGQISSEVPQNLSASRPQDRQFILSSKKLLLSDSGFYLCAWTDRDGQPQHFGDGTRLSIL.

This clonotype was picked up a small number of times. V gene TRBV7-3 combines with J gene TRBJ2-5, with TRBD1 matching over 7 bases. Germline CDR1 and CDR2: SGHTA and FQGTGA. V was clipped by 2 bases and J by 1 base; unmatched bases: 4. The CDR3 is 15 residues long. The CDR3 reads CASSLLGQPQETQYF. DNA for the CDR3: TGTGCCAGCAGCTTATTGGGACAGCCCCAAGAGACCCAGTACTTC.

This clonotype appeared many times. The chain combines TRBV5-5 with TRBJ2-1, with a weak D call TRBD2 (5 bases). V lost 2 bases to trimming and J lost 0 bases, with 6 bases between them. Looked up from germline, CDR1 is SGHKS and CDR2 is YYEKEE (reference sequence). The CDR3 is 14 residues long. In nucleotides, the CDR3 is TGTGCCAGCAGCTTTGAGGGCTCCTACAATGAGCAGTTCTTC. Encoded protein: CASSFEGSYNEQFF.

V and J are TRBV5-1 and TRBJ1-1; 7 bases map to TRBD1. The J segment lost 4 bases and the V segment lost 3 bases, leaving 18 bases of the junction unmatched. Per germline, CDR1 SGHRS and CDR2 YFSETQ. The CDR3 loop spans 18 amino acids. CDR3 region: CASSWGDPGQCLSTEAFF. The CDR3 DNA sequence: TGCGCCAGCAGCTGGGGGGACCCGGGACAGTGTTTAAGCACTGAAGCTTTCTTT.

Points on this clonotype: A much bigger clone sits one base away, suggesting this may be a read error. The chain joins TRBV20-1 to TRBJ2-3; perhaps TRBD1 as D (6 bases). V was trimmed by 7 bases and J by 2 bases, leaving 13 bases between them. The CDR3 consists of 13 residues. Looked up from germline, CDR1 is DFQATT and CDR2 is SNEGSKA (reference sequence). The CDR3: CSGGDRTTDTQYF. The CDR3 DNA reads TGCAGTGGGGGCGACAGGACCACAGATACGCAGTATTTT.

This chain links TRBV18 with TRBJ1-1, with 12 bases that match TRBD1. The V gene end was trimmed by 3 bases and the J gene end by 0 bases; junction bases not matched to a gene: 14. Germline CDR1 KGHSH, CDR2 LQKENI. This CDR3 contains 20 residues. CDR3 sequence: CASSPETTGTGGAMNTEAFF. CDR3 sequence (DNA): TGTGCCAGCTCACCCGAGACGACCGGGACAGGGGGCGCGATGAACACTGAAGCTTTCTTT. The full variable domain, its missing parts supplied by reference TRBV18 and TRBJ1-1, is NAGVMQNPRHLVRRRGQEARLRCSPMKGHSHVYWYRQLPEEGLKFMVYLQKENIIDESGMPKERFSAEFPKEGPSILRIQQVVRGDSAAYFCASSPETTGTGGAMNTEAFFGQGTRLTVV.

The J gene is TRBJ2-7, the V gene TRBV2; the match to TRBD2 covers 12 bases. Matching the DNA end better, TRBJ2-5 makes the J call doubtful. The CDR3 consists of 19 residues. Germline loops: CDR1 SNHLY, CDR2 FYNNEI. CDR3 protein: CASSDRVTSGGLRGETQYF. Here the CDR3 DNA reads TGTGCCAGCAGTGATAGGGTGACTAGCGGGGGACTCCGCGGGGAGACCCAGTACTTC.

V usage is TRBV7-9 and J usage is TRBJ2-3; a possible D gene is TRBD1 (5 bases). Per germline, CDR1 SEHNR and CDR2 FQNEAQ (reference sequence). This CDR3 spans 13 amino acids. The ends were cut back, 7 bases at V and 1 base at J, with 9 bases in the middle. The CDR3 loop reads CASIRRGTDTQYF. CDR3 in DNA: TGTGCCAGCATCCGCAGGGGCACAGATACGCAGTATTTT.

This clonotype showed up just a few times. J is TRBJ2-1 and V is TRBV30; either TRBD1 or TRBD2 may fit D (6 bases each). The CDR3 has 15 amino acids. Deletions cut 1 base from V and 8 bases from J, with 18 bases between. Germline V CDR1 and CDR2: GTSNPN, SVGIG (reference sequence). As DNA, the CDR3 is TGTGCCTGGAGTGGGGCTCAACACGGGGGCGATGAGCAGTTCTTC. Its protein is CAWSGAQHGGDEQFF.